The source of this TCR beta chain is a study of regulatory T cells in long-lasting Graves disease. This clonotype occurred a few times. The antigen remains undetermined. Arm-PCR of CDR3 regions with iRepertoire HTBI primers generated TCR beta libraries. One entry per CDR3 protein results from TCRdb running MiXCR on the multiplex PCR reads. Among over 350,000 distinct CDR3 sequences listed, less than 25% were seen once. This CDR3 contains 11 residues. Per the germline V gene, CDR1 is SQVTM and CDR2 is ANQGSEA. With 4 bases removed from V and 7 bases from J, the gap between germline ends came to 10 bases. Regarding the study as a whole: The study found TRBV28, TRBJ1-2 and TRBJ2-5 favored in persistent disease.

Time point: persistent/refractory GD, antithyroid drugs over 5 years with positive TRAb. There was RNA extracted from PBMCs, and the TCR library was made from it. The sequences come from peripheral blood mononuclear cells (PBMCs), collected when the disease was refractory, from a patient treated with antithyroid drugs. J is TRBJ1-2 and V is TRBV29-1; D unclear. This receptor was taken from a female donor with Graves disease. The CDR3 region is CSVVGSTGYTF. The CDR3 DNA is TGCAGCGTTGTTGGGTCGACTGGCTACACCTTC.